This entry lists 10 T cell receptor beta chains sequenced from one sample in a study of cytomegalovirus exposure and HLA in healthy donors. The PCR made use of 60 Vbeta and 13 Jbeta primers. This table comes from immunoSEQ multiplex PCR, and its TCRdb copy is limited to in-frame clones, with some not included. The sample has more than 150,000 clones, 85% seen once; the top ten hold 2.3%. The sequenced sample consisted of PBMCs. All receptors come from a woman in her late teens or twenties in good health and CMV-seronegative.

This clone came up once. The chain carries TRBV2 and TRBJ1-2; 8 positions agree with TRBD1. V shed 5 bases, J shed 8 bases, and the junction held 7 bases outside the gene matches. Germline V CDR1 and CDR2: SNHLY, FYNNEI. This CDR3 is built from 13 residues. The CDR3 nucleotides are TGTGCCAGCAGTTTTACAGGGGGAGACGGCTACACCTTC. Its protein product is CASSFTGGDGYTF.

The count of this clone is one. The chain carries TRBV7-2 and TRBJ2-7; D remains ambiguous. V gave up 4 bases and J gave up 6 bases, with 13 bases separating them. CDR3 length: 13 amino acids. CDR1 is SGHTA and CDR2 is FQGNSA in the germline V gene. For the CDR3, the DNA is TGTGCCAGCAGCTCTAGTACGATCCGCGAGCAGTACTTC. Its protein product is CASSSSTIREQYF.

The chain uses TRBV6-6 and TRBJ2-3; 10 nucleotides line up with TRBD1. The CDR3 loop spans 15 amino acids. Losses at the gene ends were 6 bases for V and 3 bases for J; bases not matched to a gene: 6. The V gene's germline CDR1 is MNHNY and CDR2 SVGAGI (reference sequence). The CDR3 nucleotides read TGTGCCAGCAGCCAGGGACAGGGGATAACAGATACGCAGTATTTT. This encodes CASSQGQGITDTQYF.

CDR3 in amino acids: CATGDRPTDTQYF. CDR3 nucleotides: TGTGCCACTGGGGACAGGCCCACAGATACGCAGTATTTT. The chain is built from TRBV7-6 and TRBJ2-3; 8 bases fit TRBD1. The germline V gene encodes CDR1 SGHVS and CDR2 FNYEAQ. CDR3 length: 13 residues. The V gene end was trimmed by 10 bases and the J gene end by 2 bases; junction bases not matched to a gene: 5.

The CDR3 region has the DNA TGTGCCTGGAGCCGGGACATTCCTTACGAGCAGTACTTC. Encoded protein: CAWSRDIPYEQYF. The chain carries TRBV30 and TRBJ2-7; TRBD1 might be the D (6 bases). Per germline, CDR1 GTSNPN and CDR2 SVGIG (reference sequence). Deletions cut 3 bases from V and 4 bases from J, with 13 bases between. There are 13 residues in the CDR3.

V and J are TRBV9 and TRBJ1-4; 7 nucleotides match TRBD1. The CDR3 length is 17 residues. Germline-derived CDR1 and CDR2 are SGDLS and YYNGEE. V shed 1 base and J 10 bases; nucleotides not matched to a gene: 16. The CDR3 sequence is CASSVQGQSGFGGKLFF. For the CDR3, the DNA is TGTGCCAGCAGCGTACAGGGACAGTCCGGGTTTGGGGGAAAACTGTTTTTT.

V gene TRBV15 combines with J gene TRBJ2-7; the D gene is possibly TRBD2 (6 bases). Germline loops: CDR1 LNHNV, CDR2 YYDKDF (reference sequence). Trimming took off 5 bases at V and 0 bases at J, with 14 bases between the two ends. The CDR3 length is 15 residues. CDR3 protein: CATSGPIGGSYEQYF. The CDR3 nucleotides are TGTGCCACCAGCGGGCCTATCGGGGGCTCCTACGAGCAGTACTTC. Together with reference TRBV15 and TRBJ2-7, the CDR3 gives the full variable domain: DAMVIQNPRYQVTQFGKPVTLSCSQTLNHNVMYWYQQKSSQAPKLLFHYYDKDFNNEADTPDNFQSRRPNTSFCFLDIRSPGLGDTAMYLCATSGPIGGSYEQYFGPGTRLTVT.

The rearrangement links TRBV7-9 to TRBJ2-7; tentative D call: TRBD2 (5 bases). Trimming took 0 bases from V and 5 from J, leaving 17 bases between them. Germline values: CDR1 SEHNR, CDR2 FQNEAQ (reference sequence). The CDR3 has 16 residues. CDR3 DNA: TGTGCCAGCAGCTTAGCGGCGGGTCCCCGCCGCCACGAGCAGTACTTC. Translated: CASSLAAGPRRHEQYF.

The V and J genes are TRBV5-1 and TRBJ2-5; possibly TRBD2 for D (6 bases). Germline V gives CDR1 SGHRS, CDR2 YFSETQ. V was pared by 3 bases and J by 5 bases, with 17 bases between. This CDR3 is 15 amino acids long. The CDR3 nucleotides are TGCGCCAGCAGCTACCTTGGGACTGGGCAGGAGACCCAGTACTTC. Its translation is CASSYLGTGQETQYF.

The genes are TRBV28 and TRBJ1-2; D possibly corresponds to TRBD1 (6 bases). Trimming pared 8 bases from V and 8 bases from J, leaving 18 bases between. Germline CDR1 reads MDHEN; CDR2 reads SYDVKM. CDR3 length: 13 residues. CDR3 coding DNA: TGTGCCAGCGGAGAATTACAGGGATTCGGCTACACCTTC. Its translation is CASGELQGFGYTF.